Reported below is one T cell receptor beta chain. Terminally differentiated effector memory CD45RA+ cells were excluded by CCR7 positive selection of CD45RO-negative cells. The deep-level immunoSEQ assay was used. TCRdb keeps only in-frame clones here, not all; method: immunoSEQ multiplex PCR. The repertoire holds about 2 million clones, roughly 95% seen once, with approximately 1% in the top ten. CDR1 MNHEY and CDR2 SMNVEV come from the germline V gene (reference sequence). The CDR3 totals 14 residues. V trimming: 4 bases; J trimming: 8 bases; junction bases outside the gene matches: 7. This entry belongs to a study of shared clonotypes between healthy human individuals.

The rearrangement links TRBV27 to TRBJ2-1, with 8 bases aligning to TRBD2. The sequence derives from a man aged 18 to 35 in good health. Sample: naive CD8+ T cells sorted from blood. The DNA for the CDR3 is TGTGCCAGCAGTTCGGGACTAGGTCTCCATGAGCAGTTCTTC. Amino acid sequence: CASSSGLGLHEQFF.